Given below is one T cell receptor beta chain in context. TCRdb's table, derived via immunoSEQ multiplex PCR, lists solely in-frame clones and lacks some. Here the sample spans about 190,000 clones, around 80% being singletons. This entry belongs to a study of blood T cell repertoires in COVID-19. Trimming removed 6 bases at V and 0 bases at J, with 13 bases between. This CDR3 region has 15 residues. Per germline, CDR1 KGHSH and CDR2 LQKENI. The J gene is TRBJ2-3, the V gene TRBV18; possible D gene TRBD1, 6 bases. The sequenced sample was peripheral blood. This TCR was recovered from a man aged 30-40 years with active or convalescent COVID-19. CDR3 region: CASSQQGSSTDTQYF. CDR3 bases: TGTGCCAGCTCGCAACAGGGTTCTAGCACAGATACGCAGTATTTT.